This passage covers 19 T cell receptor beta chains from one sample sequenced in a study of blood T cell repertoires in COVID-19. Assay used: immunoSEQ multiplex PCR; TCRdb lists only in-frame clones, some missing. The sample contains under 80,000 clones, around 86% of which appear only once. The material sequenced was peripheral blood. All receptors come from a human donor in a cohort sampled during active COVID-19.

The V and J genes are TRBV9 and TRBJ2-3, with D maybe TRBD2 (7 bases). This CDR3 comprises 16 residues. The germline gives CDR1 SGDLS, CDR2 YYNGEE. Deletions cut 6 bases from V and 2 bases from J, with 19 bases between. CDR3 sequence reads: CASNRRGGASTDTQYF. The CDR3 DNA sequence: TGTGCCAGCAACCGCCGAGGGGGGGCCTCCACAGATACGCAGTATTTT.

This chain links TRBV5-4 with TRBJ1-4; TRBD1 aligns across 10 bases. V gave up 3 bases and J gave up 7 bases; unmatched junction bases: 3. This CDR3 comprises 14 residues. Germline V gives CDR1 SGHNT, CDR2 YYREEE (reference sequence). The CDR3 here is CASSWDRGGEKLFF. The CDR3 DNA reads TGTGCCAGCAGCTGGGACAGGGGTGGTGAAAAACTGTTTTTT. Filled out from reference TRBV5-4 and TRBJ1-4, the complete variable domain reads ETGVTQSPTHLIKTRGQQVTLRCSSQSGHNTVSWYQQALGQGPQFIFQYYREEENGRGNFPPRFSGLQFPNYSSELNVNALELDDSALYLCASSWDRGGEKLFFGSGTQLSVL.

The rearrangement uses TRBV19 and TRBJ2-7; D may be TRBD1 (6 bases). Trimming removed 4 bases at V and 9 bases at J, with 22 bases between. CDR1 LNHDA and CDR2 SQIVND come from the germline V gene (reference sequence). The CDR3 covers 15 residues. CDR3 nucleotides: TGTGCCAGTAGTACAACGGACAGAAGCCCTACGGGGCAGTACTTC. Its protein is CASSTTDRSPTGQYF. The full variable domain, in which reference TRBV19 and TRBJ2-7 provide the parts outside the CDR3, is DGGITQSPKYLFRKEGQNVTLSCEQNLNHDAMYWYRQDPGQGLRLIYYSQIVNDFQKGDIAEGYSVSREKKESFPLTVTSAQKNPTAFYLCASSTTDRSPTGQYFGPGTRLTVT.

The gene calls are TRBV28 and TRBJ1-2; possibly TRBD1 for D (6 bases). From germline, CDR1 is MDHEN and CDR2 SYDVKM. The CDR3 spans 14 residues. V gave up 2 bases and J gave up 2 bases, with 9 bases separating them. The CDR3 sequence is CASSLGGANYGYTF. The CDR3 DNA reads as TGTGCCAGCAGTTTAGGGGGCGCGAACTATGGCTACACCTTC.

V is TRBV6-5 and J is TRBJ2-4; weak D call: TRBD1 (6 bases). Germline V gene lookup returns CDR1 MNHEY and CDR2 SVGAGI. The CDR3 has 14 amino acids. V shed 9 bases and J shed 5 bases, with 17 bases lying between them. The CDR3 DNA is TGTGCCAGTGATCAGGGGACATTCCAAAACATTCAGTACTTC. Protein sequence: CASDQGTFQNIQYF.

V gene TRBV28 combines with J gene TRBJ1-5, with 9 bases matching TRBD1. The CDR3 loop spans 14 amino acids. V dropped 6 bases and J dropped 7; count of bases not matched to a gene: 7. Per the germline V gene, CDR1 is MDHEN and CDR2 is SYDVKM. The CDR3 reads CASRPTGGQQPQHF. CDR3 sequence (DNA): TGTGCCAGCAGGCCAACAGGGGGCCAACAGCCCCAGCATTTT.

The chain has TRBV7-8 and TRBJ1-1; 7 nucleotides line up with TRBD1. With V trimmed by 4 bases and J by 8 bases, 10 bases remained unmatched. Germline CDR1 SGHVS, CDR2 FQNEAQ. CDR3 length equals 14 residues. The CDR3 here is CASSSLQGIAEAFF. Here the CDR3 DNA reads TGTGCCAGCAGCTCGCTACAGGGGATTGCCGAAGCTTTCTTT.

V and J are TRBV30 and TRBJ2-5; the match to TRBD1 covers 9 bases. The junction had 2 bases not matched to a gene; V was cut back by 5 bases and J by 1 base. Germline V gene data show CDR1 as GTSNPN and CDR2 as SVGIG (reference sequence). The CDR3 length is 13 residues. Here the CDR3 DNA reads TGTGCCTGGGACAGGGGGATCCAAGAGACCCAGTACTTC. Its protein is CAWDRGIQETQYF.

The genes are TRBV3-1 (or the pseudogene TRBV3-2) and TRBJ2-3; D might be TRBD1 (6 bases). V lost 7 bases to trimming and J lost 4 bases, with 15 bases between them. The germline V gene encodes CDR1 LGHDT and CDR2 YNNKEL (reference sequence). The CDR3 sequence is 14 residues long. This CDR3 reads CASNPWTVPDTQYF. CDR3 coding DNA: TGTGCCAGCAATCCCTGGACAGTTCCAGATACGCAGTATTTT.

The chain recombines TRBV7-9 with TRBJ1-4; possibly TRBD1 for D (5 bases). The CDR3 runs 12 residues. The V and J ends lost 5 bases and 7 bases respectively, with 8 bases between them. Looked up from germline, CDR1 is SEHNR and CDR2 is FQNEAQ (reference sequence). This chain's CDR3 is CASSQGIEKLFF. DNA of the CDR3: TGTGCCAGCAGCCAGGGTATTGAAAAACTGTTTTTT.

The rearrangement joins TRBV5-1 to TRBJ2-2; TRBD1 matches 7 bases. Germline CDR1 SGHRS, CDR2 YFSETQ. The trim removed 4 bases at V and 2 bases at J, leaving 2 bases unmatched. The CDR3 extends over 14 amino acids. CDR3 region: CASSRDSNTGELFF. CDR3 bases: TGCGCCAGCAGCAGGGACAGTAACACCGGGGAGCTGTTTTTT.

This chain links TRBV14 with TRBJ1-1, with 8 bases fitting TRBD1. Germline V gene data show CDR1 as SGHDN and CDR2 as FVKESK. The CDR3 length is 15 residues. V trimming: 4 bases; J trimming: 3 bases; junction bases outside the gene matches: 7. CDR3 sequence: CASSPGTGGYTEAFF. The CDR3 bases are TGTGCCAGCAGCCCTGGGACAGGAGGATACACTGAAGCTTTCTTT.

The chain uses TRBV7-8 and TRBJ2-2; 8 bases align to TRBD2. The germline CDR1 and CDR2 sequences are SGHVS and FQNEAQ. This CDR3 has 16 residues. V lost 6 bases to trimming and J lost 7 bases; unmatched junction nucleotides: 13. The CDR3 loop reads CASSSAGTRTVGELFF. CDR3 in DNA: TGTGCCAGCAGTTCAGCCGGGACTAGAACGGTCGGGGAGCTGTTTTTT.

This chain links TRBV28 with TRBJ2-7; D is perhaps TRBD1 (5 bases). This CDR3 has 15 residues. Germline loops: CDR1 MDHEN, CDR2 SYDVKM. V lost 6 bases to trimming and J lost 3 bases, with 18 bases between them. CDR3 residues: CASSPTQGSIYEQYF. The CDR3 DNA follows: TGTGCCAGCAGCCCCACTCAGGGCTCAATCTACGAGCAGTACTTC.

J is TRBJ2-2 and V is TRBV29-1, with D perhaps matching TRBD1 (5 bases). Trimming shortened V by 6 bases and J by 3 bases, and 8 bases separated the two germline ends. Germline CDR1 reads SQVTM; CDR2 reads ANQGSEA. CDR3 length equals 12 residues. This CDR3 reads CSVTTDTGELFF. The CDR3 nucleotides read TGCAGCGTCACGACAGACACCGGGGAGCTGTTTTTT.

V and J are TRBV7-9 and TRBJ1-4; D unresolved. V dropped 6 bases and J dropped 4 bases, with 6 bases sitting between them. CDR3 length: 12 residues. Germline CDR1 reads SEHNR; CDR2 reads FQNEAQ (reference sequence). CDR3 bases: TGTGCCAGCAGTTCCCATAATGAAAAACTGTTTTTT. It is translated as CASSSHNEKLFF.

This clone was recorded a few times. The chain carries TRBV7-2 and TRBJ2-2; TRBD2 is a possible D gene (5 bases). V lost 1 base to trimming and J lost 6 bases, with 18 bases between them. This CDR3 contains 17 residues. Looked up from germline, CDR1 is SGHTA and CDR2 is FQGNSA. Here the CDR3 reads CASSLDRGSARSGELFF. The CDR3 nucleotides read TGTGCCAGCAGCTTAGACCGCGGTAGCGCCCGCTCCGGGGAGCTGTTTTTT.

The rearrangement uses TRBV28 and TRBJ2-2; tentatively, D is TRBD1 (6 bases). Germline V CDR1 and CDR2: MDHEN, SYDVKM. This CDR3 spans 14 amino acids. Trimming left V 5 bases short and J 1 base short, with 8 bases between. Here the CDR3 DNA reads TGTGCCAGCAGTGTAGGGGGGAACACCGGGGAGCTGTTTTTT. Its translation: CASSVGGNTGELFF. The variable domain in full, completed from reference TRBV28 and TRBJ2-2, reads DVKVTQSSRYLVKRTGEKVFLECVQDMDHENMFWYRQDPGLGLRLIYFSYDVKMKEKGDIPEGYSVSREKKERFSLILESASTNQTSMYLCASSVGGNTGELFFGEGSRLTVL.

This sequence joins TRBV7-8 and TRBJ2-1; TRBD2 agrees at 13 bases. V lost 5 bases, J lost 7 bases, and 11 bases stayed unmatched. This CDR3 comprises 17 residues. The germline V gene encodes CDR1 SGHVS and CDR2 FQNEAQ. The CDR3 DNA reads as TGTGCCAGCAGCCCCGGACTAGCGGGAGATTTAGAGAATGAGCAGTTCTTC. Translated, it gives CASSPGLAGDLENEQFF.